Following are 21 T cell receptor beta chains from one sample sequenced in a study of CD8 T cells in ankylosing spondylitis. TCRdb processed the 5' RACE reads anew with MiXCR; each CDR3 protein has one entry. Among 200,000 to 300,000 distinct CDR3 sequences listed, around 11% were seen once. Specimen: blood, either unsorted or a sorted T cell fraction (not recorded which). Receptors were obtained from a male donor with ankylosing spondylitis or in good health (not recorded which).

This clonotype occurred many times. The rearrangement uses TRBV7-2 and TRBJ2-7; a weak D match, TRBD2 (6 bases). Trimming removed 3 bases at V and 4 bases at J, with 10 bases between. The CDR3 is made up of 13 amino acids. Germline CDR1 SGHTA, CDR2 FQGNSA. The CDR3 here is CASSLTRGYEQYF. The DNA of the CDR3 is TGTGCCAGCAGCTTGACCCGGGGGTACGAGCAGTACTTC.

This clonotype was observed a few times. The rearrangement links TRBV5-1 to TRBJ2-1; no clear D gene. Deletions cut 8 bases from V and 7 bases from J, with 16 bases between. Germline V gene data show CDR1 as SGHRS and CDR2 as YFSETQ. This CDR3 comprises 13 residues. CDR3 residues: CASHDSVVNEQFF. CDR3 in DNA: TGCGCCAGTCACGATTCAGTCGTTAATGAGCAGTTCTTC.

This clonotype was seen more than once but under ten times. This chain joins TRBV27 and TRBJ2-7; possible D gene TRBD1, 6 bases. The CDR3 runs 12 residues. Trimming removed 8 bases at V and 6 bases at J, with 14 bases between. From germline, CDR1 is MNHEY and CDR2 SMNVEV (reference sequence). CDR3 sequence reads: CASGGRESEQYF. The CDR3 DNA follows: TGTGCCAGCGGGGGCAGGGAATCCGAGCAGTACTTC.

A few counts support this clonotype. The V and J genes are TRBV29-1 and TRBJ2-7, with TRBD1 as a possible D gene (5 bases). This CDR3 is 13 amino acids long. Trimming cost V 1 base and J 0 bases, with 7 bases left between them. The germline CDR1 and CDR2 sequences are SQVTM and ANQGSEA. CDR3 bases: TGCAGCGTTGAAGTACAGGACTCCTACGAGCAGTACTTC. Amino acid sequence: CSVEVQDSYEQYF.

This chain connects TRBV12-5 to TRBJ2-2; perhaps TRBD1 as D (6 bases). The CDR3 is made up of 13 amino acids. With 4 bases removed from V and 5 bases from J, the gap between germline ends came to 8 bases. CDR1 and CDR2 from the germline V gene are LGHNT and FRNRAP. Here the CDR3 reads CASGSTGTGELFF. In DNA, the CDR3 is TGTGCTAGTGGTTCCACAGGGACCGGGGAGCTGTTTTTT. Full variable domain (outside the CDR3, taken from reference TRBV12-5 and TRBJ2-2): DARVTQTPRHKVTEMGQEVTMRCQPILGHNTVFWYRQTMMQGLELLAYFRNRAPLDDSGMPKDRFSAEMPDATLATLKIQPSEPRDSAVYFCASGSTGTGELFFGEGSRLTVL.

The chain recombines TRBV4-1 with TRBJ1-5; TRBD1 matches 7 bases. The CDR3 has 15 amino acids. J was trimmed by 9 bases and V by 0 bases; bases with no gene match: 8. The V gene's germline CDR1 is MGHRA and CDR2 YSYEKL. CDR3 residues: CASSQEAGGWRPQHF. CDR3 bases: TGCGCCAGCAGCCAAGAGGCAGGGGGATGGCGGCCCCAGCATTTT.

This clonotype was seen ten or more times. J is TRBJ1-3 and V is TRBV9; D unresolved. With 0 bases removed from V and 8 bases from J, the gap between germline ends came to 9 bases. The CDR3 runs to 13 residues. Per germline, CDR1 SGDLS and CDR2 YYNGEE. The chain's CDR3 is CASSVGLVDTIYF. CDR3 nucleotide sequence: TGTGCCAGCAGCGTAGGGCTCGTCGACACCATATATTTT. Based on the CDR3 plus reference TRBV9 and TRBJ1-3, the full variable domain is DSGVTQTPKHLITATGQRVTLRCSPRSGDLSVYWYQQSLDQGLQFLIQYYNGEERAKGNILERFSAQQFPDLHSELNLSSLELGDSALYFCASSVGLVDTIYFGEGSWLTVV.

This clonotype was seen ten or more times. The chain has TRBV5-1 and TRBJ2-1; D is uncertain. There are 16 residues in the CDR3. Trimming stripped 1 base from V and 0 bases from J, with 11 bases between. Germline lookup yields CDR1 SGHRS and CDR2 YFSETQ. Written as DNA, the CDR3 is TGCGCCAGCAGCTTGCCCAACAGTGGCTCCTACAATGAGCAGTTCTTC. Protein sequence: CASSLPNSGSYNEQFF.

The chain recombines TRBV25-1 with TRBJ2-6; TRBD1 matches 11 bases. Germline V gene sequence: CDR1 MGHDK, CDR2 SYGVNS. The CDR3 is 19 residues long. With 7 bases clipped from V and 4 bases from J, the junction kept 15 bases outside the gene matches. The CDR3 loop is CASTSSPGQGALGANVLTF. CDR3 DNA: TGTGCCAGCACTAGTTCCCCTGGACAGGGGGCGCTAGGGGCCAACGTCCTGACTTTC.

A remark on this clonotype: A read error may be the cause here, since a much bigger clone is one base away. The rearrangement uses TRBV5-6 and TRBJ2-3; a weak D match, TRBD2 (5 bases). CDR3 size: 17 residues. The germline CDR1 and CDR2 sequences are SGHDT and YYEEEE. DNA of the CDR3: TGTGCCAGCAGCTTGCGGGGTAGGCAGACCAGCACAGATATGCAGTATTTT. It translates to CASSLRGRQTSTDMQYF.

This clonotype showed up many times. The chain has TRBV11-2 and TRBJ2-3; 11 bases line up with TRBD2. CDR1 and CDR2 (germline): SGHAT, FQNNGV. The CDR3 length is 17 residues. V lost 1 base to trimming and J lost 5 bases; unmatched junction nucleotides: 8. Here the CDR3 reads CASSLVYLAGGLDTQYF. The CDR3 nucleotides read TGTGCCAGCAGCTTAGTATATCTAGCGGGAGGTCTAGATACGCAGTATTTT.

This clonotype was seen a few times. The CDR3 protein is CASTAGAPLSDTQYF. The CDR3 DNA sequence: TGTGCCAGCACTGCGGGGGCGCCATTATCAGATACGCAGTATTTT. V and J are TRBV5-4 and TRBJ2-3; D may be TRBD2 (7 bases). The CDR3 runs 15 residues. Deletions cut 6 bases from V and 4 bases from J, with 18 bases between. Germline loops: CDR1 SGHNT, CDR2 YYREEE (reference sequence).

This clonotype was counted many times. This chain connects TRBV20-1 to TRBJ2-7; 7 nucleotides align to TRBD2. Per germline, CDR1 DFQATT and CDR2 SNEGSKA (reference sequence). This CDR3 has 13 amino acids. Trimming cost V 2 bases and J 2 bases; bases outside gene matches: 3. This chain's CDR3 is CSARSSGTYEQYF. Here the CDR3 DNA reads TGCAGTGCTAGATCTAGCGGAACCTACGAGCAGTACTTC.

This clonotype was seen more than once but under ten times. This may stem from a read error, because a much larger clone lies one nucleotide away. The genes are TRBV12-3 or TRBV12-4 and TRBJ2-1, with TRBD2 matching over 9 bases. This CDR3 comprises 15 residues. The CDR3 coding sequence is TGTGTCAGCAGTTTAGGGCGGGGGGGCGGTAATGAGCAGTTCTTC. Residues: CVSSLGRGGGNEQFF.

About this clonotype itself: A read error may be the cause here, since a much bigger clone is one base away. V gene TRBV15 combines with J gene TRBJ2-5, with D unresolved. The germline V gene encodes CDR1 LNHNV and CDR2 YYDKDF (reference sequence). This CDR3 has 13 amino acids. The CDR3 coding sequence is TGTGTCACCAGCAGAGAAAACCAAGAGACCCAGTACTTC. It specifies CVTSRENQETQYF.

The CDR3 region is CASSLALLGTQYF. CDR3 sequence (DNA): TGTGCCAGCAGTTTAGCCCTCCTCGGGACCCAGTACTTC. The chain employs TRBV27 and TRBJ2-5; D remains ambiguous. The CDR3 has 13 amino acids. V lost 2 bases and J 7 bases, leaving 11 bases between the germline ends. Germline V CDR1 and CDR2: MNHEY, SMNVEV (reference sequence).

This clonotype was counted many times. The genes are TRBV4-2 and TRBJ2-1; TRBD1 matches 11 bases. Germline-derived CDR1 and CDR2 are LGHNA and YNFKEQ. V lost 0 bases, J lost 6 bases, and 4 bases stayed unmatched. The CDR3 has 16 residues. For the CDR3, the DNA is TGTGCCAGCAGCCAAGATATGGGGACAGGGGGCAATGAGCAGTTCTTC. This sequence encodes CASSQDMGTGGNEQFF.

This clonotype was detected only a few times. The chain links TRBV7-3 to TRBJ2-7, with D tentatively TRBD1 or TRBD2 (5 bases each). Trimming removed 1 base from V and 6 bases from J, with 13 bases in between. Germline loops: CDR1 SGHTA, CDR2 FQGTGA. The CDR3 extends over 14 amino acids. CDR3 in DNA: TGTGCCAGCAGCTTAAGTGGGACGCAGGGCGAGCAGTACTTC. Protein product: CASSLSGTQGEQYF.

The V and J genes are TRBV28 and TRBJ2-5, with D possibly being TRBD2 (6 bases). Germline CDR1 MDHEN, CDR2 SYDVKM. The length of the CDR3 is 11 residues. Trimming cost V 7 bases and J 7 bases, with 10 bases left between them. The CDR3 DNA is TGTGCCAGCATTGGGGGGAGGACCCAGTACTTC. Translation: CASIGGRTQYF.

This clonotype was counted a few times. The V and J genes are TRBV7-1 and TRBJ2-7, with a possible D match to TRBD2 (5 bases). TRBV7-1 is an open reading frame, and its role is uncertain. The CDR3 has 15 residues. V gave up 3 bases and J gave up 6 bases, with 18 bases separating them. The CDR3 sequence is CASSSSQLVGSEQYF. In DNA, the CDR3 is TGTGCCAGCAGCTCCTCCCAACTAGTGGGGAGCGAGCAGTACTTC.

Only a few counts were recorded for this clonotype. The CDR3: CASSSPMAALQETQYF. The CDR3 DNA reads as TGTGCCAGCAGCTCCCCGATGGCGGCACTTCAAGAGACCCAGTACTTC. The gene calls are TRBV28 and TRBJ2-5; D is uncertain. V lost 6 bases, J lost 2 bases, and 19 bases lay in between. CDR1 MDHEN and CDR2 SYDVKM come from the germline V gene. The CDR3 has 16 amino acids.